This T cell receptor (beta chain) was obtained from a study of blood T cells in healthy people across ages. This clonotype has more than one count but fewer than ten. Together with a sample-barcoded 5' primer, a J-beta primer mix was included in a second PCR lasting roughly 6 to 12 cycles. TCRdb reanalysed the 5' RACE reads using MiXCR and keeps one entry per CDR3 protein. The sample comprises over 600,000 distinct CDR3 sequences, under 25% of which are singletons, and approximately 3.6% rests with the top ten. Healthy Caucasian individuals from Russia aged about 6 to 100 served as donors. Trimming removed 1 base from V and 2 bases from J; junction bases left unmatched: 7. The CDR3 totals 16 residues. Germline V CDR1 and CDR2: MGHRA, YSYEKL.

The sequence derives from a man between 65 and 80 years old in good health. Material for sequencing was blood. The V and J genes are TRBV4-1 and TRBJ2-7, with 8 bases lining up with TRBD1. CDR3 sequence (DNA): TGCGCCAGCAGCCAAGGTATAGGACAGGGACCCTACGAGCAGTACTTC. Its translation is CASSQGIGQGPYEQYF.